This T cell receptor (beta chain) is from a study of CD8 T cells in cerebrospinal fluid in Alzheimer's disease. Notes on the study in general: EBV-specific clones showed no enrichment in Alzheimer's patients and were not the top expanded clones. In mild cognitive impairment or Alzheimer's disease, the biggest CSF clone made up more TCRs than in controls. Versus healthy subjects, Alzheimer's patients more often had clones of at least 3%.

CSF cells were profiled by 10X single-cell V(D)J and 5' expression. TCRdb re-called the 10x single-cell sequencing reads; one entry per CDR3 protein, DNA not given. Recorded here are some 1,400 distinct CDR3 sequences; the top ten clones represent approximately 5.6%. This clonotype counts as large by frequency. Its antigen is undetermined. The CDR3 is 15 residues long. Looked up from germline, CDR1 is SGHAT and CDR2 is FQNNGV. Sequenced: cerebrospinal fluid. The TCR sequence derives from a human donor with Alzheimer's disease. The chain carries TRBV11-2 and TRBJ2-3; TCRdb lists TRBD2, though no DNA is available to test this call. The CDR3 reads CASRGSGTSTDTQYF.